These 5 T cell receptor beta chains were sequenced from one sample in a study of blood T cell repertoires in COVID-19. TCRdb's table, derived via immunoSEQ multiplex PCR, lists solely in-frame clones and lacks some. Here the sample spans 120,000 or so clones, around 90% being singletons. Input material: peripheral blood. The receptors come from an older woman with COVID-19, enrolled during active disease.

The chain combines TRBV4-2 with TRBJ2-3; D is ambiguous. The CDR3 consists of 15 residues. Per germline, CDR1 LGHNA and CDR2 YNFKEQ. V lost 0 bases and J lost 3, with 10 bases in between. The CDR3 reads CASSQEGTQTDTQYF. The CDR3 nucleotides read TGTGCCAGCAGCCAAGAGGGCACGCAGACAGATACGCAGTATTTT.

The CDR3 DNA reads TGTGCCAGCAGTTTCCCTGACAGGGGAGCTTTCTTT. It specifies CASSFPDRGAFF. The chain employs TRBV6-9 and TRBJ1-1, with 8 bases fitting TRBD1. The junction had 5 bases not matched to a gene; V was cut back by 4 bases and J by 10 bases. The CDR3 extends over 12 amino acids. Germline CDR1 and CDR2: MNHGY and SVAAGI.

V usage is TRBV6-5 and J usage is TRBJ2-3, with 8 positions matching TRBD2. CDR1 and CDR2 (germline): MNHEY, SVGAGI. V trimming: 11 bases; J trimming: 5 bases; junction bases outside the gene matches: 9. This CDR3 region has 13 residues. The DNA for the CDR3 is TGTGCCGGGCGGGGGGCCGTCGGAGATACGCAGTATTTT. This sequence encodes CAGRGAVGDTQYF.

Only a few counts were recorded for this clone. The CDR3 sequence is CASSLDRVPGNTIYF. Here the CDR3 DNA reads TGTGCCAGTTCTTTGGACAGGGTGCCCGGAAACACCATATATTTT. The chain couples TRBV19 to TRBJ1-3, with 8 bases lining up with TRBD1. The CDR3 has 15 residues. Germline CDR1 reads LNHDA; CDR2 reads SQIVND (reference sequence). V lost 8 bases and J lost 4; bases outside the gene matches: 10.

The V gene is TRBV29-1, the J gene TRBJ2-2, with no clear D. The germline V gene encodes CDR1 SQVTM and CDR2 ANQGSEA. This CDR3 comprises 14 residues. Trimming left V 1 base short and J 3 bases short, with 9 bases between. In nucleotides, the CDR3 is TGCAGCGTTGAAGTCCAACAAGACACCGGGGAGCTGTTTTTT. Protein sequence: CSVEVQQDTGELFF.